One sample yielded the 24 T cell receptor beta chains listed below, sequenced in a study of glioma-infiltrating T cells after dendritic cell vaccination. Time point specified: after dendritic cell vaccination, including at tumor progression/relapse. Data came from immunoSEQ multiplex PCR; TCRdb stores just in-frame clones and leaves some out. The sample carries some 60,000 clones, roughly 80% recorded once. The sample was blood, taken after dendritic cell vaccination. Receptors were obtained from a human donor with glioblastoma.

The chain is built from TRBV5-1 and TRBJ1-1, with 11 nucleotides matching TRBD1. J lost 5 bases, V lost 4 bases, and 13 bases had no gene match. The CDR3 consists of 17 residues. CDR1 SGHRS and CDR2 YFSETQ come from the germline V gene. In DNA form, the CDR3 reads TGCGCCAGCAGCCCAGGAGGGACAGGGGGTATAAGGACTGAAGCTTTCTTT. This gives the protein CASSPGGTGGIRTEAFF.

V and J are TRBV27 and TRBJ1-1; D remains unclear. Germline V CDR1 and CDR2: MNHEY, SMNVEV (reference sequence). CDR3 size: 13 residues. The germline V and J ends were trimmed by 3 bases and 0 bases, with 5 bases remaining between them. CDR3 bases: TGTGCCAGCAGTTTTGTAATGAACACTGAAGCTTTCTTT. Its translation is CASSFVMNTEAFF.

This rearrangement joins TRBV19 to TRBJ2-7, with TRBD1 matching 8 bases. V shed 7 bases and J 5 bases; nucleotides not matched to a gene: 13. Germline values: CDR1 LNHDA, CDR2 SQIVND (reference sequence). The CDR3 has 15 residues. The DNA for the CDR3 is TGTGCCAGTACAGTAGAAGGACAGGGAGAGGACGAGCAGTACTTC. Translated, it gives CASTVEGQGEDEQYF.

The chain links TRBV5-6 to TRBJ2-7; 8 bases map to TRBD2. The V gene's germline CDR1 is SGHDT and CDR2 YYEEEE. The CDR3 spans 14 residues. The V gene end was trimmed by 0 bases and the J gene end by 2 bases; junction bases not matched to a gene: 1. The CDR3: CASSLGSGAYEQYF. As DNA, the CDR3 is TGTGCCAGCAGCTTGGGTAGCGGGGCCTACGAGCAGTACTTC.

This clone was detected only once. The rearrangement links TRBV5-5 to TRBJ1-2; maybe TRBD1 (5 bases). V lost 0 bases and J lost 7, with 22 bases in between. Per the germline V gene, CDR1 is SGHKS and CDR2 is YYEKEE (reference sequence). The CDR3 is made up of 17 amino acids. The CDR3 protein is CASSLDRTNLLVGGYTF. As DNA, the CDR3 is TGTGCCAGCAGCTTGGACAGGACGAACCTCTTAGTCGGTGGCTACACCTTC. The variable domain in full, completed from reference TRBV5-5 and TRBJ1-2, reads DAGVTQSPTHLIKTRGQQVTLRCSPISGHKSVSWYQQVLGQGPQFIFQYYEKEERGRGNFPDRFSARQFPNYSSELNVNALLLGDSALYLCASSLDRTNLLVGGYTFGSGTRLTVV.

V usage is TRBV2 and J usage is TRBJ1-5, with TRBD1 as a possible D gene (5 bases). Germline lookup yields CDR1 SNHLY and CDR2 FYNNEI. This CDR3 is 13 amino acids long. V was clipped by 4 bases and J by 7 bases, with 11 bases between them. The CDR3 is CASSASGWQPQHF. The CDR3 DNA follows: TGTGCCAGCAGTGCATCAGGGTGGCAGCCCCAGCATTTT. The entire variable domain, with the rest obtained from reference TRBV2 and TRBJ1-5, is as follows: EPEVTQTPSHQVTQMGQEVILRCVPISNHLYFYWYRQILGQKVEFLVSFYNNEISEKSEIFDDQFSVERPDGSNFTLKIRSTKLEDSAMYFCASSASGWQPQHFGDGTRLSIL.

This clone was seen just once. The chain recombines TRBV30 with TRBJ2-7, with D possibly TRBD1 on 6 matching bases. Trimming pared 3 bases from V and 6 bases from J, leaving 15 bases between. Germline V gene lookup returns CDR1 GTSNPN and CDR2 SVGIG (reference sequence). CDR3 length: 13 amino acids. CDR3 sequence: CAWRETGTREQYF. Here the CDR3 DNA reads TGTGCCTGGAGGGAAACAGGGACCCGCGAGCAGTACTTC.

This clone came up once. The chain uses TRBV15 and TRBJ2-7; D gene ambiguous. Germline V gene sequence: CDR1 LNHNV, CDR2 YYDKDF (reference sequence). V lost 1 base and J 0 bases, leaving 7 bases between the germline ends. This CDR3 is 14 amino acids long. The DNA of the CDR3 is TGTGCCACCAGCAGAGGTCGGGTCTCCTACGAGCAGTACTTC. This translates into CATSRGRVSYEQYF.

This chain joins TRBV5-4 and TRBJ2-5, with TRBD1 matching 7 bases. CDR1 is SGHNT and CDR2 is YYREEE in the germline V gene (reference sequence). CDR3 length: 14 amino acids. Trimming removed 6 bases from V and 2 bases from J; junction bases left unmatched: 7. Written as DNA, the CDR3 is TGTGCCAGCACCCGCGGACAGGTTCAAGAGACCCAGTACTTC. This codes for CASTRGQVQETQYF.

The chain is built from TRBV5-6 and TRBJ2-5, with TRBD2 matching 8 bases. J was trimmed by 5 bases and V by 5 bases; bases with no gene match: 5. CDR1 and CDR2 (germline): SGHDT, YYEEEE. The CDR3 is 13 amino acids. The chain's CDR3 is CASSRGGLETQYF. As DNA, the CDR3 is TGTGCCAGCAGTCGCGGGGGGCTGGAGACCCAGTACTTC.

This clone appeared a single time. The chain uses TRBV6-5 and TRBJ1-3; D is perhaps TRBD1 (5 bases). V gave up 6 bases and J gave up 6 bases, with 18 bases separating them. The CDR3 is 15 amino acids. From germline, CDR1 is MNHEY and CDR2 SVGAGI. CDR3 nucleotide sequence: TGTGCCAGCAGCCCCGGGACTTCATTTCAAAACACCATATATTTT. This gives the protein CASSPGTSFQNTIYF.

This clone was seen a single time. V gene TRBV7-8 combines with J gene TRBJ1-6; TRBD1 matches 8 bases. V was clipped by 4 bases and J by 11 bases; unmatched bases: 10. The germline V gene has CDR1 SGHVS and CDR2 FQNEAQ. This CDR3 is built from 15 residues. The CDR3 loop reads CASSSTTGVLPPLHF. The CDR3 nucleotides are TGTGCCAGCAGCTCTACGACAGGGGTCTTGCCACCCCTCCACTTT.

The chain links TRBV7-9 to TRBJ2-2, with 16 nucleotides matching TRBD2. The CDR3 consists of 16 residues. Trimming removed 5 bases from V and 6 bases from J; junction bases left unmatched: 3. The V gene's germline CDR1 is SEHNR and CDR2 FQNEAQ (reference sequence). The CDR3 sequence is CASSPGTSGGAGELFF. In DNA, the CDR3 is TGTGCCAGCAGCCCCGGGACTAGCGGGGGGGCCGGGGAGCTGTTTTTT.

On this clone itself: Different DNA sequences within this sample yield the same CDR3. This chain connects TRBV5-1 to TRBJ2-1; 11 bases are a match to TRBD2. The germline V gene has CDR1 SGHRS and CDR2 YFSETQ. V was pared by 2 bases and J by 5 bases, with 3 bases of the junction left unmatched. CDR3 length equals 15 residues. CDR3 sequence (DNA): TGCGCCAGCAGCTTAGGACTAGCGGGTAACAATGAGCAGTTCTTC. It is translated as CASSLGLAGNNEQFF. Variable domain in full (rest from reference TRBV5-1 and TRBJ2-1): KAGVTQTPRYLIKTRGQQVTLSCSPISGHRSVSWYQQTPGQGLQFLFEYFSETQRNKGNFPGRFSGRQFSNSRSEMNVSTLELGDSALYLCASSLGLAGNNEQFFGPGTRLTVL.

The rearrangement links TRBV10-3 to TRBJ2-2; 8 bases match TRBD2. This CDR3 has 19 amino acids. The junction had 21 bases not matched to a gene; V was cut back by 10 bases and J by 2 bases. CDR1 and CDR2 from the germline V gene are ENHRY and SYGVKD. CDR3 residues: CATAKGLAGQLTNTGELFF. The CDR3 nucleotides read TGTGCCACCGCGAAAGGGCTAGCGGGCCAACTAACCAACACCGGGGAGCTGTTTTTT.

This clone showed up just a few times. The rearrangement joins TRBV5-1 to TRBJ2-1; 9 bases are a match to TRBD2. CDR1 SGHRS and CDR2 YFSETQ come from the germline V gene. This CDR3 has 16 amino acids. The V segment lost 0 bases and the J segment 5 bases; nucleotides outside the gene matches: 6. CDR3 amino acids: CASSLEVASGDNEQFF. CDR3 in DNA: TGCGCCAGCAGCTTGGAGGTGGCTAGCGGGGACAATGAGCAGTTCTTC.

This rearrangement joins TRBV6-5 to TRBJ2-7; 7 bases align to TRBD1. Germline values: CDR1 MNHEY, CDR2 SVGAGI. Trimming cost V 6 bases and J 4 bases; bases outside gene matches: 0. CDR3 size: 11 residues. CDR3 in amino acids: CASSRGYEQYF. The CDR3 coding sequence is TGTGCCAGCAGCAGGGGGTACGAGCAGTACTTC.

The chain links TRBV2 to TRBJ2-7; weak D call: TRBD2 (5 bases). CDR3 length: 14 amino acids. Germline CDR1 is SNHLY and CDR2 is FYNNEI. The ends were cut back, 5 bases at V and 3 bases at J, with 14 bases in the middle. CDR3: CASSLFVGGYEQYF. The CDR3 DNA follows: TGTGCCAGCAGTCTCTTCGTAGGAGGCTACGAGCAGTACTTC.

A remark on this clone: Other nucleotide sequences in the sample specify the same CDR3. This chain uses TRBV7-2 with TRBJ1-1, with TRBD1 as a possible D gene (6 bases). Trimming pared 1 base from V and 0 bases from J, leaving 12 bases between. This CDR3 region has 16 residues. The V gene's germline CDR1 is SGHTA and CDR2 FQGNSA. The CDR3 DNA is TGTGCCAGCAGCTTAGTGGGAGGGGGGATGAACACTGAAGCTTTCTTT. It translates to CASSLVGGGMNTEAFF.

The genes are TRBV6-6 and TRBJ1-3; 7 nucleotides match TRBD1. In germline, CDR1 is MNHNY, CDR2 SVGAGI (reference sequence). Losses at the gene ends were 5 bases for V and 0 bases for J; bases not matched to a gene: 1. The length of the CDR3 is 14 residues. The CDR3 region is CASSDRASGNTIYF. DNA of the CDR3: TGTGCCAGCAGTGACAGGGCCTCTGGAAACACCATATATTTT.

The genes are TRBV5-6 and TRBJ1-6; 9 bases align to TRBD1. This CDR3 spans 14 amino acids. Germline loops: CDR1 SGHDT, CDR2 YYEEEE. V was clipped by 0 bases and J by 14 bases; unmatched bases: 6. CDR3 in DNA: TGTGCCAGCAGCTTGGCGGACAGGGGTTTAACCCTCCACTTT. This codes for CASSLADRGLTLHF.

J is TRBJ2-1 and V is TRBV6-1, with 15 positions matching TRBD2. V shed 7 bases and J 9 bases; nucleotides not matched to a gene: 7. In germline, CDR1 is MNHNS, CDR2 SASEGT. CDR3 length: 15 residues. CDR3 nucleotide sequence: TGTGCCAGCAATGGACTAGCGGGGGGGCTTGGTGAGCAGTTCTTC. Protein sequence: CASNGLAGGLGEQFF.

The V and J genes are TRBV27 and TRBJ1-1, with D maybe TRBD1 (6 bases). Germline V gene data show CDR1 as MNHEY and CDR2 as SMNVEV (reference sequence). The CDR3 spans 11 residues. V lost 9 bases and J 7 bases, leaving 12 bases between the germline ends. DNA for the CDR3: TGTGCCAGGAAGGACAGAAATGAAGCTTTCTTT. Translation: CARKDRNEAFF.

The J gene is TRBJ1-4, the V gene TRBV5-4, with unresolved D. Germline V gene data show CDR1 as SGHNT and CDR2 as YYREEE (reference sequence). V was pared by 5 bases and J by 8 bases, with 13 bases between. CDR3 length: 13 amino acids. The CDR3 here is CASRNRSGEKLFF. DNA for the CDR3: TGTGCCAGCAGGAACCGGAGTGGGGAAAAACTGTTTTTT. The variable domain in full, completed from reference TRBV5-4 and TRBJ1-4, reads ETGVTQSPTHLIKTRGQQVTLRCSSQSGHNTVSWYQQALGQGPQFIFQYYREEENGRGNFPPRFSGLQFPNYSSELNVNALELDDSALYLCASRNRSGEKLFFGSGTQLSVL.